This T cell receptor (beta chain) emerged from a study of CD8+ T cells in alopecia areata. Study background: Treated patients were given oral tofacitinib, which was dosed at 5 to 10 mg twice daily.

This clone was counted a few times. The antigen is undetermined. Germline V gives CDR1 SQVTM, CDR2 ANQGSEA. Trimming stripped 4 bases from V and 4 bases from J, with 13 bases between. The CDR3 contains 13 residues. Sequencing used cDNA as its template, made by extracting RNA and reverse transcribing it. Clones were sequenced by immunoSEQ multiplex PCR, and TCRdb holds only the in-frame ones, with some missing. The sample gives about 74,000 clones, around 29% of which show up once; under 15% is in the top ten. Findings and caveats of the study: Affected lesional scalp, above all in alopecia totalis/universalis, was more clonal than normal scalp. The treated group had a single nonresponder, limiting CD8+ expansion-response conclusions.

Treatment specified: oral pan-JAK inhibitor, 5-10 mg twice daily. Collection of lesional scalp punch biopsies and peripheral blood was performed in alopecia areata patients. The source is a human donor with alopecia areata. The source material was CD8+ T cells sorted from blood, sampled at week 4, from a patient treated with tofacitinib. The gene calls are TRBV29-1 and TRBJ1-2; D remains ambiguous. This CDR3 is CSVGPEGLYGYTF. CDR3 bases: TGCAGCGTTGGACCAGAGGGCCTCTATGGCTACACCTTC.